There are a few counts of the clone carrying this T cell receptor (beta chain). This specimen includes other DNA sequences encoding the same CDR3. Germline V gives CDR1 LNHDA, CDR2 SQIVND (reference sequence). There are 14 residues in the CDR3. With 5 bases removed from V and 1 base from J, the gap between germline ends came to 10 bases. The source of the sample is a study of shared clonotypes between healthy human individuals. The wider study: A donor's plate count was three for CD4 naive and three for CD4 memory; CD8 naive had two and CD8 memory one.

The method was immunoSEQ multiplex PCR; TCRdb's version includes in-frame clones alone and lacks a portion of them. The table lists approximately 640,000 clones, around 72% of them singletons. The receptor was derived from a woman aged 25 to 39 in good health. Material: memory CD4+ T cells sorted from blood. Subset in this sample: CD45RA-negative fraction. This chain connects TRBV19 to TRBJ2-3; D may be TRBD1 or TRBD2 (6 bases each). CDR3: CASSGGLGTDTQYF. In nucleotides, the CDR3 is TGTGCCAGTAGTGGGGGGCTGGGCACAGATACGCAGTATTTT. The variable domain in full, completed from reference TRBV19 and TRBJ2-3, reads DGGITQSPKYLFRKEGQNVTLSCEQNLNHDAMYWYRQDPGQGLRLIYYSQIVNDFQKGDIAEGYSVSREKKESFPLTVTSAQKNPTAFYLCASSGGLGTDTQYFGPGTRLTVL.